The clone carrying this T cell receptor beta chain was seen a few times. The CDR3 contains 15 residues. Germline V gives CDR1 SGDLS, CDR2 YYNGEE. V was clipped by 0 bases and J by 7 bases, with 14 bases between them. The data stem from a study of blood T cell repertoires in COVID-19. The overall study: In each case, the material was cDNA or gDNA derived from T cells, B-cell-depleted T cells, or PBMCs.

The table came from immunoSEQ multiplex PCR; TCRdb's copy has only in-frame clones and leaves some out. The sample lists 200,000 to 300,000 clones, around four fifths occurring once. This receptor was taken from a woman in her fifties or sixties with active or convalescent COVID-19. V usage is TRBV9 and J usage is TRBJ2-4; D may be TRBD2 (5 bases). The sample consisted of peripheral blood. This chain's CDR3 is CASSVVAESGNIQYF. DNA of the CDR3: TGTGCCAGCAGCGTAGTGGCCGAATCGGGGAACATTCAGTACTTC.